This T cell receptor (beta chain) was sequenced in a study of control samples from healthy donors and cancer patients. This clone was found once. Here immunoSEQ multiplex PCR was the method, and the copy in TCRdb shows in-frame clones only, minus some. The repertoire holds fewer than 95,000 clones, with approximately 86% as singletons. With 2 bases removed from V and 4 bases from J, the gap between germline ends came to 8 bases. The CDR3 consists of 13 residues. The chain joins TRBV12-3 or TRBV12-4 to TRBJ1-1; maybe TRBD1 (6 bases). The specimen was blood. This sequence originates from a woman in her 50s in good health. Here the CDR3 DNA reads TGTGCCAGCAGTTTAACAGGGCGCACTGAAGCTTTCTTT. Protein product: CASSLTGRTEAFF.